The present T cell receptor beta chain was sequenced within a study of control samples from healthy donors and cancer patients. TCRdb keeps only in-frame clones here, not all; method: immunoSEQ multiplex PCR. Of about 140,000 clones listed, 90% to 95% were seen once; the top ten hold around 14%. The V gene lost 5 bases and the J gene lost 6 bases, with 20 bases spanning the gap. CDR1 and CDR2 (germline): PRHDT, FYEKMQ (reference sequence). The CDR3 runs 15 residues. The receptor's source is a man aged 35 to 55 in good health. The sequenced sample was blood. This rearrangement joins TRBV13 to TRBJ2-7, with D possibly being TRBD2 (6 bases). The CDR3 nucleotides read TGTGCCAGCAGCCCCCTGGCGGGAAGTCTAGTCGAGCAGTACTTC. Its protein product is CASSPLAGSLVEQYF.